This is a list of T cell receptor beta chains from one sample in a study of blood T cells in healthy people across ages. Using its own MiXCR run on the 5' RACE reads, TCRdb lists one record per CDR3 protein. The profile shows 650,000 to 700,000 distinct CDR3 sequences, 40% to 65% of them singletons. Sequencing was carried out using blood. The receptors here all came from a woman older than 75 in good health. CDR3s include the opening cysteine and the closing phenylalanine or tryptophan. Each record gives: clone size, V gene, CDR3 length, J gene, D gene, CDR3 DNA, CDR3 protein. A D gene is named only where the DNA matches it firmly. Size tells how often a clone was seen (once, few, many) or the class of an expanded clone, and some rows leave it out.

size: NA; V: TRBV5-1; length: 13; J: TRBJ1-2; D: NA; DNA: TGCGCCAGCGCTCGAGGGACAATCTATGGCTACACCTTC; CDR3: CASARGTIYGYTF
size: NA; V: TRBV20-1; length: 15; J: TRBJ2-3; D: TRBD2; DNA: TGCAGTGCTAGAGTGTCTAGCGGAAGCACAGATACGCAGTATTTT; CDR3: CSARVSSGSTDTQYF
size: many; V: TRBV18; length: 15; J: TRBJ2-7; D: TRBD1; DNA: TGTGCCAGCTCACCGGGGACAGGGACCTCCTACGAGCAGTACTTC; CDR3: CASSPGTGTSYEQYF
size: many; V: TRBV6-5; length: 15; J: TRBJ1-4; D: NA; DNA: TGTGCCAGCAGTTTTCTTAGCCGCCTTGGAGAAAAACTGTTTTTT; CDR3: CASSFLSRLGEKLFF
size: many; V: TRBV12-3/TRBV12-4; length: 14; J: TRBJ2-1; D: NA; DNA: TGTGCCAGCACTCTCCGGGACTCGCACAATGAGCAGTTCTTC; CDR3: CASTLRDSHNEQFF
size: NA; V: TRBV15; length: 14; J: TRBJ1-2; D: TRBD1; DNA: TGTGCCACCAGCAGAGAAGGGACAGGGTATGGCTACACCTTC; CDR3: CATSREGTGYGYTF
size: NA; V: TRBV28; length: 15; J: TRBJ2-3; D: TRBD2; DNA: TGTGCCAGCAGTTGGACGGGAGGTTCCACAGATACGCAGTATTTT; CDR3: CASSWTGGSTDTQYF
size: NA; V: TRBV15; length: 14; J: TRBJ2-1; D: NA; DNA: TGTGCCACCAGCAGAGAGTTCAGGCCCAATGAGCAGTTCTTC; CDR3: CATSREFRPNEQFF
size: NA; V: TRBV29-1; length: 11; J: TRBJ2-3; D: NA; DNA: TGCAGCGTTGAATTTTCAGATACGCAGTATTTT; CDR3: CSVEFSDTQYF
size: many; V: TRBV5-5; length: 16; J: TRBJ1-5; D: NA; DNA: TGTGCCAGCAGCTTGGGAGCCAGCAGTAGCAATCAGCCCCAGCATTTT; CDR3: CASSLGASSSNQPQHF
size: once; V: TRBV12-5; length: 16; J: TRBJ2-1; D: TRBD1; DNA: TGTGCTAGTGGTTTGACGCGCAGGGGACAGGTAAATGAGCAGTTCTTC; CDR3: CASGLTRRGQVNEQFF
size: many; V: TRBV20-1; length: 13; J: TRBJ2-7; D: NA; DNA: TGCAGTGCTAGACCCCGCCGGGGATACGAGCAGTACTTC; CDR3: CSARPRRGYEQYF
size: NA; V: TRBV2; length: 13; J: TRBJ2-7; D: NA; DNA: TGTGCCAGCAGGGGCCAAACGGCCCATGAGCAGTACTTC; CDR3: CASRGQTAHEQYF
size: many; V: TRBV20-1; length: 14; J: TRBJ2-1; D: TRBD2; DNA: TGCAGTGCTAAGGGACTAGCGGCCTACAATGAGCAGTTCTTC; CDR3: CSAKGLAAYNEQFF
size: NA; V: TRBV4-1; length: 13; J: TRBJ2-7; D: NA; DNA: TGCGCCAGCAGCCAAACTAGCAGTTACGAGCAGTACTTC; CDR3: CASSQTSSYEQYF
size: NA; V: TRBV20-1; length: 16; J: TRBJ2-3; D: TRBD2; DNA: TGCAGTGCTAGGTTCTCAGCGGGAGGCACCACAGATACGCAGTATTTT; CDR3: CSARFSAGGTTDTQYF
size: few; V: TRBV6-6; length: 14; J: TRBJ2-3; D: NA; DNA: TGTGCCCACGCAGAGGGACCTCGCACAGATACGCAGTATTTT; CDR3: CAHAEGPRTDTQYF
size: NA; V: TRBV6-1; length: 17; J: TRBJ2-7; D: NA; DNA: TGTGCCAGCAGTCGAGATCGACCCGGGAATCGAGCCTACGAGCAGTACTTC; CDR3: CASSRDRPGNRAYEQYF
size: many; V: TRBV29-1; length: 13; J: TRBJ1-4; D: NA; DNA: TGCAGCGTGCCGGGGGGCGGGCATGAAAAACTGTTTTTT; CDR3: CSVPGGGHEKLFF
size: NA; V: TRBV27; length: 14; J: TRBJ2-6; D: NA; DNA: TGTGCCAGCAGTTTATTCGCTGGGGCCAACGTCCTGACTTTC; CDR3: CASSLFAGANVLTF
size: NA; V: TRBV20-1; length: 15; J: TRBJ2-2; D: NA; DNA: TGCAGTGCTAGACCGACGGAGAAATACACCGGGGAGCTGTTTTTT; CDR3: CSARPTEKYTGELFF
size: NA; V: TRBV6-2/TRBV6-3; length: 13; J: TRBJ2-1; D: NA; DNA: TGTGCCAGCAGTTACGGTGGAAGTGGGGAGCAGTTCTTC; CDR3: CASSYGGSGEQFF
size: many; V: TRBV4-1; length: 14; J: TRBJ2-1; D: TRBD2; DNA: TGCGCCAGCAGCCAAGGACTAGCGGGAAGGGAGCAGTTCTTC; CDR3: CASSQGLAGREQFF
size: NA; V: TRBV5-1; length: 14; J: TRBJ2-5; D: TRBD1; DNA: TGCGCCAGCAGCGTAGGGACAGATGGAGAGACCCAGTACTTC; CDR3: CASSVGTDGETQYF
size: NA; V: TRBV28; length: 15; J: TRBJ2-3; D: TRBD1; DNA: TGTGCCAGCAGTTTAGGGGGACAGTCGAGGGATACGCAGTATTTT; CDR3: CASSLGGQSRDTQYF
size: NA; V: TRBV10-3; length: 13; J: TRBJ1-6; D: NA; DNA: TGTGCCATCACTACAGCCGACAATTCACCCCTCCACTTT; CDR3: CAITTADNSPLHF
size: NA; V: TRBV7-2; length: 14; J: TRBJ2-2; D: NA; DNA: TGTGCCAGCAGCTTAGTAGGAGCCACCGGGGAGCTGTTTTTT; CDR3: CASSLVGATGELFF
size: NA; V: TRBV29-1; length: 13; J: TRBJ2-7; D: TRBD2; DNA: TGCAGCGTTGAACTAGCGGGAGCCTACGAGCAGTACTTC; CDR3: CSVELAGAYEQYF
size: NA; V: TRBV7-9; length: 15; J: TRBJ2-1; D: NA; DNA: TGTGCCAGCAGCTTAGTTTTGGAGAGCTACAATGAGCAGTTCTTC; CDR3: CASSLVLESYNEQFF